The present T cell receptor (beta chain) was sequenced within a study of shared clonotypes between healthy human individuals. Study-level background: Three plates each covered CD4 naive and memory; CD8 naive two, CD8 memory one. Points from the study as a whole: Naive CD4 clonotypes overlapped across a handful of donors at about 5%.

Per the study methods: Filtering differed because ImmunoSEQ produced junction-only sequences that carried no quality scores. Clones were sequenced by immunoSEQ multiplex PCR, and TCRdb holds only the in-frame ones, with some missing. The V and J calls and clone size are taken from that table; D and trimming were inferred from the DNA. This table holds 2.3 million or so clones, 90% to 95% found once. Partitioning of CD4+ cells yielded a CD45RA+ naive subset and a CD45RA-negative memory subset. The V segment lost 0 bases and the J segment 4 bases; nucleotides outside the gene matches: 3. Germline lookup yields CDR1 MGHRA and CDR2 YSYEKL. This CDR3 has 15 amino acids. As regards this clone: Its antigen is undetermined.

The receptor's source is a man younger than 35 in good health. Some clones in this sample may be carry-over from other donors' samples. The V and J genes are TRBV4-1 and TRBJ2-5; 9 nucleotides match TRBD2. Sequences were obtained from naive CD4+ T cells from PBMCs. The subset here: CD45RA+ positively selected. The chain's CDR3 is CASSQDGGRGETQYF. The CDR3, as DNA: TGCGCCAGCAGCCAAGACGGCGGGAGGGGAGAGACCCAGTACTTC.